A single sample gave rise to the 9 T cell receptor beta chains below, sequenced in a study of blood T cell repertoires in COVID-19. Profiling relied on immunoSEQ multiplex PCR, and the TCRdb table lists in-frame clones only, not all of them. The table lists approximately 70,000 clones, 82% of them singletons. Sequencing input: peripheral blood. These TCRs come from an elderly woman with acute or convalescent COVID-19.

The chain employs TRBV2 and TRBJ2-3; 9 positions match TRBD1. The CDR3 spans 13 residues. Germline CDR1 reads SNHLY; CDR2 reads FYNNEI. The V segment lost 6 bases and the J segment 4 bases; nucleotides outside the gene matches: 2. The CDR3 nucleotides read TGTGCCAGCAGAACAGGGGGCGCAGATACGCAGTATTTT. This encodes CASRTGGADTQYF.

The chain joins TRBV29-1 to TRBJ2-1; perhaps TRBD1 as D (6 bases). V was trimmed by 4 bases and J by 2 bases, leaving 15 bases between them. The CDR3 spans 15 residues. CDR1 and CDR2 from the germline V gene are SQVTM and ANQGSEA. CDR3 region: CSVVSAGVTYNEQFF. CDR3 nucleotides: TGCAGCGTTGTCTCCGCAGGGGTCACCTACAATGAGCAGTTCTTC.

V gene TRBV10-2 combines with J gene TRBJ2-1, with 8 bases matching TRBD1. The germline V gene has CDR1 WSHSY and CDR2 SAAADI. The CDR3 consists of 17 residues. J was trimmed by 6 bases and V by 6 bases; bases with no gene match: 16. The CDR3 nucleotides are TGCGCCAGCAGCGTGAATGTAGGCCAGGGGGCCTCCAATGAGCAGTTCTTC. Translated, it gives CASSVNVGQGASNEQFF.

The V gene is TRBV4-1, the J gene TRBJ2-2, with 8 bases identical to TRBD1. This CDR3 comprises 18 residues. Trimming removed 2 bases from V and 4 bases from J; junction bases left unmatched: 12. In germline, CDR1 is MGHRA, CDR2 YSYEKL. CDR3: CASSQQEGRTGPTGELFF. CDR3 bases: TGCGCCAGCAGCCAACAGGAGGGTAGGACAGGGCCCACCGGGGAGCTGTTTTTT.

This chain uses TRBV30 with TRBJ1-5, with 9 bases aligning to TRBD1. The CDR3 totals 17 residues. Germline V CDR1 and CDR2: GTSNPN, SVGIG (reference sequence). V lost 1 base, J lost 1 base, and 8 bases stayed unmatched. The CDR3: CAWSEDRGLGSNQPQHF. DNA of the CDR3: TGTGCCTGGAGTGAGGACAGGGGATTGGGAAGCAATCAGCCCCAGCATTTT.

The CDR3 region is CASSLRSLAGKLNEQFF. The DNA of the CDR3 is TGTGCCAGCAGCTTAAGGTCACTAGCGGGGAAACTTAATGAGCAGTTCTTC. J is TRBJ2-1 and V is TRBV7-3; 10 nucleotides match TRBD2. Unmatched junction bases numbered 10, after V lost 1 base and J lost 7 bases. Per the germline V gene, CDR1 is SGHTA and CDR2 is FQGTGA. There are 17 residues in the CDR3.

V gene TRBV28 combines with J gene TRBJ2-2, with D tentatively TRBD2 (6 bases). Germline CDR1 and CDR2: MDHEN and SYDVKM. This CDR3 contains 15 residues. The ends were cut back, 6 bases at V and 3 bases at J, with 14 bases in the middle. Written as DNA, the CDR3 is TGTGCCAGCAGCCGGGGGATTAGGGACACCGGGGAGCTGTTTTTT. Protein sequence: CASSRGIRDTGELFF. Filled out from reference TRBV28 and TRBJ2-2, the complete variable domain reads DVKVTQSSRYLVKRTGEKVFLECVQDMDHENMFWYRQDPGLGLRLIYFSYDVKMKEKGDIPEGYSVSREKKERFSLILESASTNQTSMYLCASSRGIRDTGELFFGEGSRLTVL.

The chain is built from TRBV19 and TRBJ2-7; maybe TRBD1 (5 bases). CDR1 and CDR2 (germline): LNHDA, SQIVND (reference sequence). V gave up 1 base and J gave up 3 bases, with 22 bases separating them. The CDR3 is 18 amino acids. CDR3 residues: CASSIAHRSQGRSYEQYF. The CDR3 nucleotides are TGTGCCAGTAGTATAGCCCATCGATCTCAGGGAAGGAGCTACGAGCAGTACTTC.

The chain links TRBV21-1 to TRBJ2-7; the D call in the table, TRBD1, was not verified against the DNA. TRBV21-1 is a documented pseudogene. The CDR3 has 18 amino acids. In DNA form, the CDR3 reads TGTGCCAGCAGCAAAGATGAGTGGGGGACAGAACTTAGCTACGAGCAGTACTTC. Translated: CASSKDEWGTELSYEQYF.